This TCR beta chain was captured by sequencing in a study of blood T cells in healthy people across ages. Study-level points and caveats: Possibly confounding the expanded clonotype changes was the fact that donor CMV status was unknown. Naive and antigen-experienced cells were not separated, limiting conclusive comparison.

Alongside a J-beta primer mix, a sample-barcoded 5' primer served in a second PCR lasting about 7 to 12 cycles. TCRdb fed the 5' RACE reads into MiXCR, producing one record per CDR3 protein. Of about 800,000 distinct CDR3 sequences in the sample, roughly 60% were seen once. Details on this clonotype: The antigen is not known.

The CDR3 runs 16 residues. Germline CDR1 LGHNA, CDR2 YSLEER. V shed 3 bases and J shed 8 bases, with 17 bases lying between them. Per-sample yields of isolated PBMCs were at least 6 million. No fewer than 5.5 micrograms of total RNA were isolated from every sample. The source is a man younger than 45 in good health. Source material: blood. The chain is built from TRBV4-3 and TRBJ1-6; no definite D call. The DNA of the CDR3 is TGCGCCAGCAGCCAGGAATCTCGGACGCCGTATTCACCCCTCCACTTT. It codes for CASSQESRTPYSPLHF.